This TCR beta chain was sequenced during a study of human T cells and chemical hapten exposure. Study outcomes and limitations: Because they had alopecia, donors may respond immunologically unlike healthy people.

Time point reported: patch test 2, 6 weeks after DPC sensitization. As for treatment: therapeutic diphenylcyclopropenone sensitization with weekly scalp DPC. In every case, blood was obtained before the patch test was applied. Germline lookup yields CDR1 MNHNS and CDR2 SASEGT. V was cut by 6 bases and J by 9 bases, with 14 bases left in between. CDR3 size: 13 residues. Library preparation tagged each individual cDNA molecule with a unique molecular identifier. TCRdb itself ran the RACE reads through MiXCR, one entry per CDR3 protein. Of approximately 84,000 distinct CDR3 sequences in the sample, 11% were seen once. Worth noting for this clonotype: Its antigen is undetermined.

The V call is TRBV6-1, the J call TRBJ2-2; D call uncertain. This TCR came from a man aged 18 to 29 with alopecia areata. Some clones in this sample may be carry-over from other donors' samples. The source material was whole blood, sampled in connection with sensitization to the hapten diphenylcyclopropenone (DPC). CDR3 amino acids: CASSLYSGRELFF. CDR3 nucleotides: TGTGCCAGCAGCCTTTACTCGGGCAGGGAGCTGTTTTTT.